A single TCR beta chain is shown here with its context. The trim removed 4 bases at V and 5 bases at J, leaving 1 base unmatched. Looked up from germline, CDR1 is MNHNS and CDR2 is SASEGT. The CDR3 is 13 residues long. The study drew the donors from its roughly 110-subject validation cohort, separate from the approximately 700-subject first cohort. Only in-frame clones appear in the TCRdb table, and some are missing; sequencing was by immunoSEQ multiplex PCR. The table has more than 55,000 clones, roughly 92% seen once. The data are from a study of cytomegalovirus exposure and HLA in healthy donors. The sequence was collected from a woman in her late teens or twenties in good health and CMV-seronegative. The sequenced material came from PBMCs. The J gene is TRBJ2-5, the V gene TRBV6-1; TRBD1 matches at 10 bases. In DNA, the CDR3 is TGTGCCAGCAGTGGACAGGGGGCGGAGACCCAGTACTTC. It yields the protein CASSGQGAETQYF.